This T cell receptor beta chain is drawn from a study of T cells in Graves' hyperthyroidism and ophthalmopathy. Study-wide points: Using 13 V-J features, a model discriminated ophthalmopathy from stable hyperthyroidism.

The CDR3 extends over 11 amino acids. Looked up from germline, CDR1 is SNHLY and CDR2 is FYNNEI. V was trimmed by 5 bases and J by 12 bases, leaving 14 bases between them. Amplification of TCR beta CDR3 regions was performed using RNA transcripts as template. RT-PCR in the first round (using the HTBI primer set) targeted the TCR CDR3. Each CDR3 protein is one row after TCRdb ran MiXCR on the multiplex PCR reads. The sample lists 300,000 to 400,000 distinct CDR3 sequences; roughly 18% were seen once. Turning to this clonotype: Its antigen is unidentified.

This clonotype was obtained from a woman between 50 and 59 years old with Graves' hyperthyroidism. Sequences were obtained from blood. The V call is TRBV2, the J call TRBJ2-7; a possible D gene is TRBD1 (5 bases). The CDR3 region has the DNA TGTGCCAGCAGTTTCACCCCAGGGCTGTACTTC. This gives the protein CASSFTPGLYF.